The 15 T cell receptor beta chains below all came from one sample that was sequenced in a study of blood T cell repertoires in COVID-19. Measured with immunoSEQ multiplex PCR; TCRdb has only the in-frame clones, and not every one. Among about 47,000 clones, about 81% were seen once, and the ten largest hold 2.5%. Input material: peripheral blood. These receptors came from a man in his fifties or sixties with acute or convalescent COVID-19.

The chain joins TRBV4-1 to TRBJ1-1; a possible D gene is TRBD1 (6 bases). Trimming took 0 bases from V and 1 from J, leaving 15 bases between them. The CDR3 sequence is 17 residues long. Looked up from germline, CDR1 is MGHRA and CDR2 is YSYEKL. The CDR3 region is CASSQDDIRGANTEAFF. The CDR3 coding sequence is TGCGCCAGCAGCCAAGATGATATCAGGGGAGCGAACACTGAAGCTTTCTTT.

This clone was picked up a small number of times. V gene TRBV24-1 combines with J gene TRBJ2-2; 7 nucleotides match TRBD1. Germline V gene lookup returns CDR1 KGHDR and CDR2 SFDVKD. The CDR3 consists of 13 residues. With V trimmed by 5 bases and J by 4 bases, 0 bases remained unmatched. The CDR3 DNA reads TGTGCCACCAGTGCAGGGGGCACCGGGGAGCTGTTTTTT. As protein: CATSAGGTGELFF.

J is TRBJ2-1 and V is TRBV4-1; D is possibly TRBD1 (7 bases). CDR3 length equals 16 residues. Germline loops: CDR1 MGHRA, CDR2 YSYEKL. The V end was cut by 8 bases, the J end by 4 bases, with 21 bases between. The CDR3 coding sequence is TGCGCCAGCGCTGATTGGCAGGGGGGAGTATACAATGAGCAGTTCTTC. The encoded protein is CASADWQGGVYNEQFF.

V is TRBV19 and J is TRBJ1-1, with TRBD1 identical over 8 bases. Per the germline V gene, CDR1 is LNHDA and CDR2 is SQIVND (reference sequence). Trimming cost V 4 bases and J 7 bases; bases outside gene matches: 11. The CDR3 is 15 amino acids. The CDR3 DNA reads as TGTGCCAGTAGTACCCCTTTTCAGGGGGCGGGTGAAGCTTTCTTT. Protein: CASSTPFQGAGEAFF.

The CDR3 sequence is CASRGSREESWEQYF. The CDR3 DNA is TGTGCCAGCAGGGGCAGCCGGGAGGAGTCCTGGGAGCAGTACTTC. This chain uses TRBV28 with TRBJ2-7, with 7 bases aligning to TRBD2. In germline, CDR1 is MDHEN, CDR2 SYDVKM. V gave up 6 bases and J gave up 7 bases; unmatched junction bases: 15. The CDR3 totals 15 residues.

In its sample, this clone was seen a few times. The V gene is TRBV15, the J gene TRBJ2-2; D remains unclear. CDR3 length: 13 residues. V was cut by 0 bases and J by 6 bases, with 5 bases left in between. The germline V gene encodes CDR1 LNHNV and CDR2 YYDKDF (reference sequence). CDR3 amino acids: CATSRDLSGELFF. Written as DNA, the CDR3 is TGTGCCACCAGCAGAGATCTTTCCGGGGAGCTGTTTTTT.

This clone was counted a single time. This sequence joins TRBV27 and TRBJ1-1, with 12 bases lining up with TRBD1. This CDR3 is built from 16 residues. From germline, CDR1 is MNHEY and CDR2 SMNVEV (reference sequence). Unmatched junction bases numbered 9, after V lost 6 bases and J lost 4 bases. The CDR3 DNA reads TGTGCCAGCAGCGGGACAGGGGGCCCCTGGGGCACTGAAGCTTTCTTT. It encodes CASSGTGGPWGTEAFF.

The chain employs TRBV4-1 and TRBJ1-2; tentatively, D is TRBD1 (6 bases). Germline V gene lookup returns CDR1 MGHRA and CDR2 YSYEKL. Between the trimmed V and J ends, which lost 0 bases and 6 bases, there was a span of 20 bases. This CDR3 comprises 17 residues. The CDR3 bases are TGCGCCAGCAGCCAAGATGCTCGGTCACAGGGTTACGATGGCTACACCTTC. Its protein is CASSQDARSQGYDGYTF.

Only one count was recorded for this clone. V gene TRBV7-6 combines with J gene TRBJ2-5; 9 bases are a match to TRBD2. Germline V gene data show CDR1 as SGHVS and CDR2 as FNYEAQ. The CDR3 covers 13 residues. The junction had 3 bases not matched to a gene; V was cut back by 6 bases and J by 4 bases. This CDR3 reads CASSPSGVETQYF. The CDR3 nucleotides are TGTGCCAGCAGTCCTAGCGGGGTAGAGACCCAGTACTTC.

This clone was picked up a small number of times. The gene calls are TRBV5-1 and TRBJ1-2; 9 bases line up with TRBD1. This CDR3 is built from 15 residues. The V and J ends lost 0 bases and 6 bases, in that order; junction bases with no gene match: 6. Germline CDR1 is SGHRS and CDR2 is YFSETQ. This CDR3 reads CASSLAGTGRDGYTF. DNA for the CDR3: TGCGCCAGCAGCTTGGCCGGGACAGGGAGAGATGGCTACACCTTC.

This clone appeared a single time. The rearrangement uses TRBV6-5 and TRBJ2-7; 12 nucleotides align to TRBD1. Per germline, CDR1 MNHEY and CDR2 SVGAGI. The CDR3 is 15 amino acids. J lost 4 bases, V lost 2 bases, and 3 bases had no gene match. This chain's CDR3 is CASSYGTGGEYEQYF. The CDR3 DNA reads TGTGCCAGCAGTTACGGGACAGGGGGCGAGTACGAGCAGTACTTC.

The V and J genes are TRBV28 and TRBJ1-5; D possibly corresponds to TRBD1 (6 bases). The CDR3 runs to 14 residues. CDR1 and CDR2 from the germline V gene are MDHEN and SYDVKM. V lost 4 bases and J lost 3, with 10 bases in between. The CDR3: CASSSEGDNQPQHF. The CDR3 DNA is TGTGCCAGCAGTTCCGAGGGGGACAATCAGCCCCAGCATTTT.

J is TRBJ2-1 and V is TRBV7-9, with TRBD1 as a possible D gene (5 bases). The CDR3 runs 13 residues. Trimming removed 1 base from V and 4 bases from J, with 5 bases in between. Germline CDR1 and CDR2: SEHNR and FQNEAQ (reference sequence). The CDR3 DNA follows: TGTGCCAGCAGCTTAGGGACATACAATGAGCAGTTCTTC. This translates into CASSLGTYNEQFF. The complete variable domain, with remaining parts taken from reference TRBV7-9 and TRBJ2-1, reads DTGVSQNPRHKITKRGQNVTFRCDPISEHNRLYWYRQTLGQGPEFLTYFQNEAQLEKSRLLSDRFSAERPKGSFSTLEIQRTEQGDSAMYLCASSLGTYNEQFFGPGTRLTVL.

This clone has only one observation. This chain uses TRBV5-8 with TRBJ1-5; 8 bases fit TRBD1. The CDR3 length is 15 residues. Germline CDR1 and CDR2: SGHTS and YDEGEE. Trimming at V came to 4 bases and at J to 2 bases, leaving 5 bases not matched to a gene. CDR3 sequence: CASSPWTGRNQPQHF. CDR3 in DNA: TGTGCCAGCAGCCCGTGGACAGGGCGCAATCAGCCCCAGCATTTT.

This sequence joins TRBV6-2 or TRBV6-3 and TRBJ2-5; D possibly corresponds to TRBD1 (5 bases). The CDR3 totals 15 residues. In germline, CDR1 is MNHEY, CDR2 SVGEGT. V was trimmed by 0 bases and J by 5 bases, leaving 13 bases between them. CDR3 DNA: TGTGCCAGCAGTTACTCCGGCAGGGCTGGGGAGACCCAGTACTTC. Translated: CASSYSGRAGETQYF.